These 19 T cell receptor beta chains were all obtained from the same sample, sequenced in a study of shared clonotypes between healthy human individuals (dated by TCRdb to the early 2020s). Library creation used the immunoSEQ multiplex PCR assay. Entries here come from immuneACCESS through TCRdb and include only in-frame sequences with V and J called. Some clones fail to appear in such tables; in the studies checked, an unresolved V gene covers under half of the shortfall, and the cause of the remainder is unknown. This sample comprises 2 million to 2.5 million clones, nearly 97% of them detected only once. In total, the top ten clones hold roughly 0.13% of the sample. Material: naive CD4+ T cells sorted from blood. The cell subset or site label, read with the paper, signifies: CD45RA+ positively selected. All receptors come from a man younger than 35 in good health.

V and J are TRBV2 and TRBJ2-7; 11 nucleotides align to TRBD2. The V segment lost 6 bases and the J segment 2 bases; nucleotides outside the gene matches: 6. There are 15 residues in the CDR3. CDR1 is SNHLY and CDR2 is FYNNEI in the germline V gene. The DNA of the CDR3 is TGTGCCAGCAGGCAACTAGCGGGAGTCCCCTACGAGCAGTACTTC. It translates to CASRQLAGVPYEQYF. Variable domain in full (rest from reference TRBV2 and TRBJ2-7): EPEVTQTPSHQVTQMGQEVILRCVPISNHLYFYWYRQILGQKVEFLVSFYNNEISEKSEIFDDQFSVERPDGSNFTLKIRSTKLEDSAMYFCASRQLAGVPYEQYFGPGTRLTVT.

This rearrangement joins TRBV10-3 to TRBJ1-2; weak D call: TRBD1 (5 bases). Trimming cost V 5 bases and J 7 bases, with 20 bases left between them. The germline CDR1 and CDR2 sequences are ENHRY and SYGVKD. The CDR3 has 15 residues. The CDR3 DNA is TGTGCCATCAGTCCGCCGCAGGGATCTAACCCTGGCTACACCTTC. Protein product: CAISPPQGSNPGYTF.

In this sample, this clone turned up once. The chain combines TRBV11-2 with TRBJ1-5; D is undetermined. Germline CDR1 reads SGHAT; CDR2 reads FQNNGV. The CDR3 totals 17 residues. Trimming stripped 5 bases from V and 0 bases from J, with 17 bases between. The CDR3 DNA reads TGTGCCAGCAGCCTCAAGGTAGGGATGGGTAGCAATCAGCCCCAGCATTTT. Protein: CASSLKVGMGSNQPQHF.

The chain recombines TRBV2 with TRBJ2-1; TRBD1 aligns across 9 bases. The CDR3 runs to 15 residues. Germline V gene sequence: CDR1 SNHLY, CDR2 FYNNEI. V dropped 6 bases and J dropped 8; count of bases not matched to a gene: 11. In DNA form, the CDR3 reads TGTGCCAGCAGCCCCGGGACAGGGCAGATCGATGAGCAGTTCTTC. This sequence encodes CASSPGTGQIDEQFF.

The rearrangement joins TRBV29-1 to TRBJ2-7, with D tentatively TRBD1 or TRBD2 (5 bases each). This CDR3 is built from 13 residues. The germline V and J ends were trimmed by 4 bases and 4 bases, with 14 bases remaining between them. Germline loops: CDR1 SQVTM, CDR2 ANQGSEA. The DNA for the CDR3 is TGCAGCGTTGGGGGGATAGGAGCGTACGAGCAGTACTTC. Translated, it gives CSVGGIGAYEQYF.

The J gene is TRBJ1-3, the V gene TRBV5-4, with TRBD1 identical over 9 bases. Losses at the gene ends were 4 bases for V and 2 bases for J; bases not matched to a gene: 4. Germline-derived CDR1 and CDR2 are SGHNT and YYREEE (reference sequence). The length of the CDR3 is 15 residues. The DNA of the CDR3 is TGTGCCAGCAGCCCCGGGACAGGGACTGGAAACACCATATATTTT. Its translation: CASSPGTGTGNTIYF.

In regard to this clone: One end of the junction varies from germline; a read error may be responsible. V gene TRBV5-6 combines with J gene TRBJ2-1; 8 bases are shared with TRBD1. CDR3 length: 16 residues. Germline V CDR1 and CDR2: SGHDT, YYEEEE. This chain's CDR3 is CASSSQRAGGAFFTLF. CDR3 DNA sequence: TGTGCCAGCAGCTCCCAGCGCGCAGGGGGCGCCTTTTTTACGCTCTTC. The entire variable domain, with the rest obtained from reference TRBV5-6 and TRBJ2-1, is as follows: DAGVTQSPTHLIKTRGQQVTLRCSPKSGHDTVSWYQQALGQGPQFIFQYYEEEERQRGNFPDRFSGHQFPNYSSELNVNALLLGDSALYLCASSSQRAGGAFFTLFGPGTRLTVL.

This clone was seen only once. The genes are TRBV6-1 and TRBJ1-2; D not resolved. This CDR3 is built from 14 residues. V lost 2 bases and J 2 bases, leaving 9 bases between the germline ends. Germline V gives CDR1 MNHNS, CDR2 SASEGT. The CDR3: CASSESWVNYGYTF. Written as DNA, the CDR3 is TGTGCCAGCAGTGAAAGCTGGGTGAACTATGGCTACACCTTC.

The chain links TRBV6-5 to TRBJ2-1; 9 bases agree with TRBD2. The V and J ends lost 2 bases and 10 bases, in that order; junction bases with no gene match: 6. The CDR3 length is 14 residues. Germline V gene lookup returns CDR1 MNHEY and CDR2 SVGAGI. The CDR3 loop reads CASSYTAGGREQFF. CDR3 DNA: TGTGCCAGCAGTTACACGGCGGGGGGGCGCGAGCAGTTCTTC.

The V call is TRBV4-3, the J call TRBJ2-3; the D gene is possibly TRBD1 (6 bases). Germline V lookup: CDR1 LGHNA, CDR2 YSLEER. This CDR3 has 17 residues. The germline V and J ends were trimmed by 1 base and 6 bases, with 20 bases remaining between them. The CDR3 bases are TGCGCCAGCAGCCAAGGCGCAGGGGCCGCGACCGGGGATACGCAGTATTTT. Its protein product is CASSQGAGAATGDTQYF.

As to this clone: This specimen includes other DNA sequences encoding the same CDR3. CDR3 in amino acids: CASSLDGRANTEAFF. CDR3 nucleotide sequence: TGCGCCAGCAGCTTGGACGGCAGAGCGAACACTGAAGCTTTCTTT. The chain combines TRBV5-1 with TRBJ1-1, with D unresolved. V was shortened by 0 bases and J by 1 base, with 10 bases between the two germline ends. This CDR3 comprises 15 residues. Germline values: CDR1 SGHRS, CDR2 YFSETQ.

This chain uses TRBV5-1 with TRBJ1-4; D call uncertain. Trimming pared 0 bases from V and 6 bases from J, leaving 6 bases between. The CDR3 contains 13 residues. Germline V gene lookup returns CDR1 SGHRS and CDR2 YFSETQ. Here the CDR3 reads CASSLDVDEKLFF. CDR3 in DNA: TGCGCCAGCAGCTTGGACGTTGATGAAAAACTGTTTTTT.

This clone showed up just a few times. For the CDR3, the DNA is TGCGCCAGCAGCCAAACATTGAACACTGAAGCTTTCTTT. Protein: CASSQTLNTEAFF. The chain uses TRBV4-3 and TRBJ1-1; D remains unclear. The CDR3 runs to 13 residues. The germline V gene has CDR1 LGHNA and CDR2 YSLEER. With 2 bases removed from V and 0 bases from J, the gap between germline ends came to 4 bases.

As for this clone: Different DNA sequences within this sample yield the same CDR3. The V call is TRBV15, the J call TRBJ2-5, with 11 bases identical to TRBD1. Trimming took 3 bases from V and 2 from J; bases not matched to a gene: 2. There are 15 residues in the CDR3. The germline CDR1 and CDR2 sequences are LNHNV and YYDKDF (reference sequence). The CDR3 DNA sequence: TGTGCCACCAGCAGGGACAGGGGGCCACAAGAGACCCAGTACTTC. This sequence encodes CATSRDRGPQETQYF.

This clone appeared once. The chain links TRBV4-1 to TRBJ1-5, with 9 bases fitting TRBD1. V shed 4 bases and J 7 bases; nucleotides not matched to a gene: 14. CDR1 is MGHRA and CDR2 is YSYEKL in the germline V gene. CDR3 length equals 17 residues. Here the CDR3 DNA reads TGCGCCAGCAGCCCCGGCCCGGACAGGGGATCGTGGCAGCCCCAGCATTTT. Residues: CASSPGPDRGSWQPQHF.

V gene TRBV10-2 combines with J gene TRBJ2-1, with 10 bases that match TRBD2. V dropped 2 bases and J dropped 0; count of bases not matched to a gene: 1. The CDR3 has 16 amino acids. The V gene's germline CDR1 is WSHSY and CDR2 SAAADI. CDR3 loop: CASSEASGSSYNEQFF. CDR3 DNA sequence: TGCGCCAGCAGTGAGGCTAGCGGGAGCTCCTACAATGAGCAGTTCTTC.

J is TRBJ1-6 and V is TRBV5-1; TRBD1 might be the D (5 bases). CDR1 is SGHRS, CDR2 YFSETQ, per germline. Deletions cut 3 bases from V and 0 bases from J, with 13 bases between. CDR3 length: 17 residues. The CDR3 loop reads CASSSEGAGSYNSPLHF. CDR3 bases: TGCGCCAGCAGCTCGGAAGGGGCAGGCTCCTATAATTCACCCCTCCACTTT.

The chain links TRBV27 to TRBJ2-1, with no clear D. This CDR3 is built from 13 residues. V lost 4 bases and J 9 bases, leaving 13 bases between the germline ends. Germline-derived CDR1 and CDR2 are MNHEY and SMNVEV (reference sequence). The CDR3 protein is CASSSAYHLEQFF. In DNA form, the CDR3 reads TGTGCCAGCAGTTCAGCTTACCACCTTGAGCAGTTCTTC.

This clone appeared once. The rearrangement links TRBV18 to TRBJ1-2; no clear D. The germline V gene encodes CDR1 KGHSH and CDR2 LQKENI. V dropped 3 bases and J dropped 4 bases, with 15 bases sitting between them. This CDR3 has 15 amino acids. CDR3 region: CASSPEGGGIYGYTF. For the CDR3, the DNA is TGTGCCAGCTCACCCGAAGGAGGCGGCATCTATGGCTACACCTTC.